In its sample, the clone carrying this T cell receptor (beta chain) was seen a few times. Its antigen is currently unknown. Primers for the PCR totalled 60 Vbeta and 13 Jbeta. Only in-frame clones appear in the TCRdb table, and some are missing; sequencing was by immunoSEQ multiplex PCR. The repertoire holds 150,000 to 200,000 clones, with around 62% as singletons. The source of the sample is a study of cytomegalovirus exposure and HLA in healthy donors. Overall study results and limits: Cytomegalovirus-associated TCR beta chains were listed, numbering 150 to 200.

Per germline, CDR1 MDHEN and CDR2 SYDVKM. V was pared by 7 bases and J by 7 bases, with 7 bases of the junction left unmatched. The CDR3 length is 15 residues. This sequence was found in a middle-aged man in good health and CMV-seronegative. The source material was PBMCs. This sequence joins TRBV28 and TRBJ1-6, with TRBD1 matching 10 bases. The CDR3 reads CASTLQDRGNSPLHF. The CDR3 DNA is TGTGCCAGCACCCTCCAGGACAGGGGGAATTCACCCCTCCACTTT.